This TCR beta chain was sequenced in a study of T cells in women clearing cervical HPV infection. Measured with immunoSEQ multiplex PCR; TCRdb has only the in-frame clones, and not every one. This sample lists 20,000 to 25,000 clones; its ten largest clones have under 3.5%. Regarding this clone: The read finishes 3 residues shy of the CDR3 end, and the germline J gene is used to complete it.

Germline trimming cut 3 bases from V and 4 bases from J; bases unmatched to any gene: 6. CDR1 SGHRS and CDR2 YFSETQ come from the germline V gene. The CDR3 has 14 residues. The chain joins TRBV5-1 to TRBJ2-7, with 8 bases aligning to TRBD2. The sequence derives from a woman aged 18 to 75 with a cervical HPV16 infection that either progressed to CIN3+ or cleared (not recorded which). Sequencing was done on a sample of blood buffy coat. The CDR3 bases that were read are TGCGCCAGCAGCTCAAGCGGGAGTTCGTACGAG. Translating gives CASSSSGSSYE. The entire CDR3 protein is CASSSSGSSYEQYF.